This T cell receptor beta chain was captured by sequencing in a study of shared clonotypes between healthy human individuals (TCRdb year 2020). Notes on the research overall: A couple of women and a few men aged 18 to 49 years were included in the cohort. Each donor's leukapheresis produced roughly between roughly 0.9 and 8.9 billion PBMCs. Different laboratories and diverse techniques were used to prepare libraries and sequence TCR repertoires, to increase sequencing depth and limit assay-specific biases. For each donor, CD4 naive and CD4 memory were each given three plates, CD8 naive was given two plates, and CD8 memory was given one plate. Blood TCR repertoires of a handful of healthy adults were deeply sequenced to estimate repertoire size and the extent of clonotype sharing between individuals. Overall results and qualifications from the work: Higher generation probabilities were observed for clonotypes shared by all four sorted-subset donors than for non-shared clonotypes. Estimated clonotype richness was generally larger for naive than for memory subsets. Around 5.4% of naive CD4, roughly 3.6% of naive CD8, approximately 2.2% of memory CD4, and 0.4% of memory CD8 clonotypes were shared across a few donors. Sampling was restricted to blood, and TCR repertoires in tissue are likely to differ from TCR repertoires in blood. Even with the large sequencing depth, rarefaction of the sorted-subset datasets indicated that sequencing was incomplete. The genetic and exposure-history diversity represented was limited by the small number of donors. Based on pairwise subsampling, the degree of clonotype sharing among donors was expected to be affected by sequencing depth.

Using the deep immunoSEQ assay, TCR CDR3 regions were amplified from genomic DNA by multiplex PCR. Extracted genomic DNA from each cell subset was distributed evenly across all wells of several immunoSEQ 96-well plates, and each plate was treated as a replicate. For sorted subsets, approximately 190 ng genomic DNA, equal to tens of thousands of T cell genomes, was loaded into each replicate PCR. The purified libraries were quantified using a Qubit 3.0 fluorometer, sized with a Bioanalyzer 2100, and then quantified again using the KAPA Library Quantification kit. A separate single-read 150-cycle Illumina NextSeq 550 flow cell was used to sequence each immunoSEQ 96-well plate. In the paper's pipeline: The immunoSEQ output contained only junctional sequences without quality scores, so filtering could not match that applied to full-length reads. To assign V/J genes and CDR3, sequences were annotated using PyIR, a Python wrapper for IgBLAST v1.9, with IMGT germline references. Reads were removed for weak V/J assignments (E-value above 1e-6), missing CDR3, stop codons, out-of-frame junctions, or ambiguous translated residues. V3J clonotypes were defined as sequences sharing the same inferred V gene, J gene, and CDR3 amino acid sequence. Percentage overlap between repertoires was calculated by dividing the number of shared unique clonotypes by the size of the smaller repertoire. Richness of each repertoire was evaluated using RTK rarefaction, the Chao1 estimator, and Recon v2.1 estimates of unobserved clonotypes. Generation probabilities were computed with OLGA for all TCRbeta clonotypes obtained by the gDNA method from a few donors. TCRdb mirrors the immuneACCESS table, restricted to in-frame sequences. Some clones are absent from its copies; in checked studies, under half trace to an unresolved V gene, and the reason for the others is unknown. The V and J calls and the clone size are those of that table, but D and trimming were determined from the DNA. The sample table shows some 2 million clones, and about 95% are seen once. The ten largest clones take up around 1% of the sample.

For the CD8 naive samples, CD45RO-negative cells were positively selected for CCR7, yielding a CD45RA+CCR7+ population from which TemRA cells were excluded. The donors were healthy, HIV-negative adults with no recently reported acute infections or vaccinations. Every donor was a Caucasian adult residing in Nashville, Tennessee, USA. After blood collection by leukapheresis, PBMCs were isolated using Ficoll-Histopaque density gradient centrifugation and then cryopreserved in the vapor phase of liquid nitrogen. Analytical flow cytometry was used to check the purity and quantity of each magnetically sorted T cell population. Genomic DNA was isolated from every sorted fraction and measured by UV absorbance on a Nanodrop 2000c. Via the germline V gene (reference sequence), CDR1 is MNHEY and CDR2 SMNVEV. Trimming at the junction amounts to 3 bases on V and 7 bases on J, and the germline ends lie 19 bases apart. Spanning cysteine to phenylalanine, the CDR3 consists of 15 amino acids. CDR3 DNA is the only sequence kept; it has 45 bases, read in frame from the first base.

Notes on this clone: Its binding antigen is unknown. The sample holds no much larger clone one base away, and base qualities are not on file.

The sequenced sample consisted of naive CD8+ T cells sorted from blood. The sample's cell subset or site, from its label and the paper: CD45RA+CCR7+. The chain uses TRBV27 and TRBJ2-7; the D gene is perhaps TRBD2, on 5 matching bases. The TCR sequence derives from a man aged 18 to 30 in good health. The CDR3 reads as follows: CASSFSLEGSGEQYF. DNA sequence: TGTGCCAGCAGTTTTAGTCTAGAAGGGTCGGGGGAGCAGTACTTC.